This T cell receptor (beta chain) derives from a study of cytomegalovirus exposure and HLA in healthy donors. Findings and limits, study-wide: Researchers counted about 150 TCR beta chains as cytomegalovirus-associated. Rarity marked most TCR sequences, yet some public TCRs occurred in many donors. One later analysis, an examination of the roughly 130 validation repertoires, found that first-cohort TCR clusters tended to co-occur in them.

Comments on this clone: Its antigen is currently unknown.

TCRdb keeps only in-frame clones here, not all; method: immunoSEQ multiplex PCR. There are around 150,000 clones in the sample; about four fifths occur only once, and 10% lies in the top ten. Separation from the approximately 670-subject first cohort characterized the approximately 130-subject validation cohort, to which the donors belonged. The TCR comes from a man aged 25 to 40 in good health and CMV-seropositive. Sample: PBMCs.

CDR3 in amino acids: CASSLAGYDTEAFF. The CDR3 region has the DNA TGTGCCAGCAGCTTGGCGGGGTATGACACTGAAGCTTTCTTT. The gene calls are TRBV5-4 and TRBJ1-1; no firm D call. This CDR3 has 14 residues. V lost 0 bases and J 3 bases, leaving 9 bases between the germline ends. Germline V CDR1 and CDR2: SGHNT, YYREEE (reference sequence).